This T cell receptor (beta chain) originates from a study of blood T cell repertoires in COVID-19. Clinical history reported by participants formed the basis on which cohorts were assigned. Individuals in the exposed group had encountered a COVID-19 case within 2 weeks preceding study entry. Authors' data handling: Reference gene primer amplification gave estimated nucleated cell counts. The table came from immunoSEQ multiplex PCR; TCRdb's copy has only in-frame clones and leaves some out. The V and J calls and clone size were taken over from that table, and D and trimming were inferred from the DNA. The sample has some 270,000 clones, roughly 84% seen once. The CDR3 loop spans 15 amino acids. The V gene's germline CDR1 is ENHRY and CDR2 SYGVKD. Trimming took 5 bases from V and 0 from J, leaving 14 bases between them.

The clonotype originates from a woman in her forties or fifties who had been exposed to COVID-19. Sample: PBMCs or T cells enriched from blood (not recorded which). This chain uses TRBV10-3 with TRBJ2-7; D ambiguous. As DNA, the CDR3 is TGTGCCATCAGTCCTGACCAGGCACACTCCTACGAGCAGTACTTC. Translating it yields CAISPDQAHSYEQYF.